This T cell receptor beta chain was sequenced for a study of blood T cells in healthy people across ages. Study-wide points: A greater number of naive CD4+ cells and higher diversity distinguished long-lived donors from aged donors.

The CDR3 is 14 residues long. Germline CDR1 and CDR2: DFQATT and SNEGSKA (reference sequence). Combining a sample-barcoded 5' primer with a J-beta primer mix, a second PCR ran for roughly 6 to 11 cycles. One entry per CDR3 protein, called by TCRdb with MiXCR from the 5' RACE reads. Here the sample spans hundreds of thousands of distinct CDR3 sequences, roughly 20% being singletons. This clonotype was picked up a small number of times. Its antigen is undetermined. The junction departs from the called germline gene at one end, perhaps through a read error. The chain has TRBV20-1 and TRBJ2-6, with a weak D call TRBD2 (5 bases). The sequence came from a man between 70 and 80 years old in good health. What was sequenced was blood. CDR3 in DNA: TGCAGTGCTAGGAAGGACTCTGGGACCAACGTCCTGACTTTC. This gives the protein CSARKDSGTNVLTF.